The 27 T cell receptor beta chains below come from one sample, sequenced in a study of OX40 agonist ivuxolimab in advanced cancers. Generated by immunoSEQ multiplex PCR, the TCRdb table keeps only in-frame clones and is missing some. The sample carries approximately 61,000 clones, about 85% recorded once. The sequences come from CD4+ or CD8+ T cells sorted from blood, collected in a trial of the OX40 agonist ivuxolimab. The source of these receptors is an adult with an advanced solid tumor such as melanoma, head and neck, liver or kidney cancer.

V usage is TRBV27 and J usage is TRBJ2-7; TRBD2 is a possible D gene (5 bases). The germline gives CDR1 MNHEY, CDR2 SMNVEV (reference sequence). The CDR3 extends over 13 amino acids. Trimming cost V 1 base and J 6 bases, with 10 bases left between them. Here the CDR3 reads CASSLFSEAEQYF. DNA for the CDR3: TGTGCCAGCAGTTTATTTAGCGAGGCCGAGCAGTACTTC.

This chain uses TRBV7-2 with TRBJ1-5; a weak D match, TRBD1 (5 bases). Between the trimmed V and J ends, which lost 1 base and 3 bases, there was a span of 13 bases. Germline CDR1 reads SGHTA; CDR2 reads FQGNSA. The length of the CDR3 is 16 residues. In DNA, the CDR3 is TGTGCCAGCAGCTTAGGGGGATCCGGGACCAATCAGCCCCAGCATTTT. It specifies CASSLGGSGTNQPQHF.

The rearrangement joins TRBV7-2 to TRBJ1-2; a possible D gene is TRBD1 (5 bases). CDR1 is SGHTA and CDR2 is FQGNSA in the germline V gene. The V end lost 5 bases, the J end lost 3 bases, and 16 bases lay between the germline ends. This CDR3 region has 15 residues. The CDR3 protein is CASSRDTGPYYGYTF. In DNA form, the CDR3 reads TGTGCCAGCAGCAGAGATACGGGGCCCTACTATGGCTACACCTTC.

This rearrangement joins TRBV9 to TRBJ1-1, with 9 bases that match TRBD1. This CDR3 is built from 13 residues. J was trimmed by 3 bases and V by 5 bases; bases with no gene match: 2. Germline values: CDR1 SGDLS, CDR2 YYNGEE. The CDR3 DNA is TGTGCCAGCAGGAGGACAGGGGACACTGAAGCTTTCTTT. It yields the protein CASRRTGDTEAFF.

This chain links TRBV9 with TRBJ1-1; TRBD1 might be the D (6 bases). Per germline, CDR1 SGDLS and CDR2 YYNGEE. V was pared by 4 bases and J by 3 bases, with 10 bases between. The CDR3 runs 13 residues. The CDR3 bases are TGTGCCAGCAGCTCCTGGGGGCACACTGAAGCTTTCTTT. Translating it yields CASSSWGHTEAFF.

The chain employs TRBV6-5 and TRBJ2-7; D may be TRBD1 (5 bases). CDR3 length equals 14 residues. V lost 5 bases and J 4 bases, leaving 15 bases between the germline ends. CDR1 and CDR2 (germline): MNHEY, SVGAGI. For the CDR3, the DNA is TGTGCCAGCAGTCGTGTCCAAGGGGTTTACGAGCAGTACTTC. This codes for CASSRVQGVYEQYF.

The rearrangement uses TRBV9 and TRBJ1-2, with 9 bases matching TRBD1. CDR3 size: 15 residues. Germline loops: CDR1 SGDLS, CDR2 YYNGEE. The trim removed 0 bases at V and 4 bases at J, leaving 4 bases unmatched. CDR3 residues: CASSVGGQGFYGYTF. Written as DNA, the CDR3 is TGTGCCAGCAGCGTAGGGGGACAGGGTTTCTATGGCTACACCTTC.

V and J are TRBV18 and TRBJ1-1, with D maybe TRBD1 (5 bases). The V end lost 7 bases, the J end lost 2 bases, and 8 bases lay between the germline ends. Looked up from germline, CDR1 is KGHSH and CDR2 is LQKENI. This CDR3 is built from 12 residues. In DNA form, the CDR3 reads TGTGCCAGCTATACAGGAAACACTGAAGCTTTCTTT. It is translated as CASYTGNTEAFF.

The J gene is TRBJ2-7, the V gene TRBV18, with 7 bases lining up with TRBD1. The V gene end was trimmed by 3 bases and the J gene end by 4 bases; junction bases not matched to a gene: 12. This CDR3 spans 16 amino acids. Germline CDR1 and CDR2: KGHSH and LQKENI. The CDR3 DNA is TGTGCCAGCTCACCCACGGGACAGATAGGGACGTACGAGCAGTACTTC. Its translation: CASSPTGQIGTYEQYF.

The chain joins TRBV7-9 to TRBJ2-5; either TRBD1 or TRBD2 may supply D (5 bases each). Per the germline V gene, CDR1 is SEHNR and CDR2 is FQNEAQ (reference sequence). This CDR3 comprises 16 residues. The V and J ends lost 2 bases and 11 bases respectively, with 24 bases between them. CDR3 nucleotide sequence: TGTGCCAGCAGCTTATATCGAGCAGGGAATTTCGGGGAGCAGTACTTC. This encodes CASSLYRAGNFGEQYF.

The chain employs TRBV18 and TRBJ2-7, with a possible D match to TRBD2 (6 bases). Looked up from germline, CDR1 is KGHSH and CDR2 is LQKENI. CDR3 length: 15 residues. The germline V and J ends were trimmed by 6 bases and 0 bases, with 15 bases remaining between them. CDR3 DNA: TGTGCCAGCTCCCTAACCCTAGCGAGCTCCTACGAGCAGTACTTC. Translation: CASSLTLASSYEQYF.

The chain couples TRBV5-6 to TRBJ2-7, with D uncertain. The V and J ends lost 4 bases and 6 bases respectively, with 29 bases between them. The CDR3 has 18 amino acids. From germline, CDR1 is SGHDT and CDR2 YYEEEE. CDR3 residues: CASSVFGGSRIHGGEQYF. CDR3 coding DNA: TGTGCCAGCAGCGTCTTTGGTGGGTCAAGGATCCATGGTGGCGAGCAGTACTTC.

In DNA form, the CDR3 reads TGTGCCTGGAGTGTAGGGGACTATGGCTACACCTTC. It translates to CAWSVGDYGYTF. The chain joins TRBV30 to TRBJ1-2; D might be TRBD1 (5 bases). In germline, CDR1 is GTSNPN, CDR2 SVGIG (reference sequence). V was cut by 0 bases and J by 3 bases, with 5 bases left in between. This CDR3 region has 12 residues.

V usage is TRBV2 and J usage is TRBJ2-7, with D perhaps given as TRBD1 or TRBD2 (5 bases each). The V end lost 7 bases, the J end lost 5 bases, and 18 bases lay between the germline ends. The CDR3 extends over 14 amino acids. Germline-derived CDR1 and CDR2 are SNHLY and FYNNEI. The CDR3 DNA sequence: TGTGCCAGCATATTCCGGGACCGGAGGAACGAGCAGTACTTC. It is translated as CASIFRDRRNEQYF.

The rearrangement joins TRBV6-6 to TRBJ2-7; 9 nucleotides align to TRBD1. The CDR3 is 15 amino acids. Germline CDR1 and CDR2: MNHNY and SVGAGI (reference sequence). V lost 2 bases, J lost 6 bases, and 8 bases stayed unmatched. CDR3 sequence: CASSYMVGTGTEQYF. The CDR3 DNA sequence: TGTGCCAGCAGTTACATGGTCGGGACAGGGACCGAGCAGTACTTC.

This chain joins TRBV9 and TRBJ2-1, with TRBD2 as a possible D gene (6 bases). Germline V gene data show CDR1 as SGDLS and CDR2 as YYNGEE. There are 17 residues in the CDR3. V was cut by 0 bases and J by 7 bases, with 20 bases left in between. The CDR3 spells CASSVDHGGAGGNEQFF. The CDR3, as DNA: TGTGCCAGCAGCGTAGACCACGGCGGGGCCGGGGGTAATGAGCAGTTCTTC.

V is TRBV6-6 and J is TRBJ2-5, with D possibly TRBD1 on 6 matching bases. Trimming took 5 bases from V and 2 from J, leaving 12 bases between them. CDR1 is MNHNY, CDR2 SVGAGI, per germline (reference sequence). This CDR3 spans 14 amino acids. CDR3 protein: CASSPSDRQETQYF. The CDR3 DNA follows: TGTGCCAGCAGTCCCTCCGACAGGCAAGAGACCCAGTACTTC.

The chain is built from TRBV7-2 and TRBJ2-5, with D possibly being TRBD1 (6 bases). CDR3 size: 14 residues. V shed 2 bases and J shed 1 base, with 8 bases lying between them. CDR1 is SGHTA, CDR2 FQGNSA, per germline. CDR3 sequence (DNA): TGTGCCAGCAGCTTACAGGGGACCCAAGAGACCCAGTACTTC. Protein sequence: CASSLQGTQETQYF.

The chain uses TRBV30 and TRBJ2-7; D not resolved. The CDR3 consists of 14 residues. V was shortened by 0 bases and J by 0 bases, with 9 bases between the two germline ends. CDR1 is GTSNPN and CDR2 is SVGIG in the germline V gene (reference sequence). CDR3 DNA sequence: TGTGCCTGGAGTGTAAGTCAGAACTCCTACGAGCAGTACTTC. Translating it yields CAWSVSQNSYEQYF.

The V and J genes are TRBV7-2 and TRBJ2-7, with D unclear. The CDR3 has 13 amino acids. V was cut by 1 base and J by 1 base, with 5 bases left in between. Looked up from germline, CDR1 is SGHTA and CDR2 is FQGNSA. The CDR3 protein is CASSLVISYEQYF. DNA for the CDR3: TGTGCCAGCAGCTTAGTAATATCCTACGAGCAGTACTTC.

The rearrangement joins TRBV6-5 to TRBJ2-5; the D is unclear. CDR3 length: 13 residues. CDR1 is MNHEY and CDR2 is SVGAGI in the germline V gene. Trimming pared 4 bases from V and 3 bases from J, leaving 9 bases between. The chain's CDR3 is CASSLTVKETQYF. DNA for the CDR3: TGTGCCAGCAGTTTGACTGTTAAAGAGACCCAGTACTTC.

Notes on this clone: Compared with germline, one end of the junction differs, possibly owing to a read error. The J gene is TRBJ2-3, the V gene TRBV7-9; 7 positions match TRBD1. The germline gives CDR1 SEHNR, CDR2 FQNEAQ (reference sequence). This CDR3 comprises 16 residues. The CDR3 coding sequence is TGTGCCAGCCGCTTAGGGGGCCGGCTCAGCACAGATACGCAGTATTTT. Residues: CASRLGGRLSTDTQYF.

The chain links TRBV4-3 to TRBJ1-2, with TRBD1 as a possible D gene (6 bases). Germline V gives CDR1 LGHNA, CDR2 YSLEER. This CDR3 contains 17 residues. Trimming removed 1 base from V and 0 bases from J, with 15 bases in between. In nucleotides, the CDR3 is TGCGCCAGCAGCCAAGTTGGCAGGGGACTTTCTAACTATGGCTACACCTTC. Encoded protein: CASSQVGRGLSNYGYTF.

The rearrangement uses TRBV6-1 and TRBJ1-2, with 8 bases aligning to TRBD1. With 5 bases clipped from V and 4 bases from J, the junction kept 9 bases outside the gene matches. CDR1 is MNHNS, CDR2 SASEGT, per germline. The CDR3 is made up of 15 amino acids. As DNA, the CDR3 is TGTGCCAGCAGTTTGGACAGGGTAACAACCTATGGCTACACCTTC. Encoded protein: CASSLDRVTTYGYTF.

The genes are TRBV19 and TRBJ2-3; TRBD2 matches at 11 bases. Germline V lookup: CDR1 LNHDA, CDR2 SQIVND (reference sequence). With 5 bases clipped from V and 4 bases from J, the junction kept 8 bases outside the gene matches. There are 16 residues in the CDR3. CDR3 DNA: TGTGCCAGTAGTCCCATAGCGGGAGGGCGATCAGATACGCAGTATTTT. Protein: CASSPIAGGRSDTQYF.

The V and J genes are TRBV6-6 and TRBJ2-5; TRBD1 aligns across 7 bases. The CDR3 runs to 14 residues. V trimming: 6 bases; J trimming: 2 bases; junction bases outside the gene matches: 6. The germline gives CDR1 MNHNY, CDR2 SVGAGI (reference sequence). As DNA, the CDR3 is TGTGCCAGCAGCCCTACCAGGGGGCAAGAGACCCAGTACTTC. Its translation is CASSPTRGQETQYF.

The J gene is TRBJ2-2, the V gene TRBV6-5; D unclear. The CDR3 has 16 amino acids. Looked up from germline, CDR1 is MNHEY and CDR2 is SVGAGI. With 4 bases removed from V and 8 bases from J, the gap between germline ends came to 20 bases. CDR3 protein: CASSSPPGRSSGELFF. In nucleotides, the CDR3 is TGTGCCAGCAGTTCCCCCCCGGGTCGCTCGTCTGGGGAGCTGTTTTTT.